The TCR beta chain described here comes from a study of T-cell reconstitution after alpha-beta-depleted transplantation in children. General study points: Fresh T-cell production supplied most of the T-cell counts and diversity seen one year after transplant. There were reportedly several hundred expanded graft clones from which alpha-beta T cells came about two months after transplant.

Unique molecular identifiers tagged the TCRbeta library. In TCRdb, the PCR reads were re-called with MiXCR into one record per CDR3 protein. The sample lists a few hundred thousand distinct CDR3 sequences, roughly a tenth seen once, with about 30% in the top ten. In the case of this clonotype: Its matching antigen is unknown.

The CDR3 is 13 residues long. V was pared by 7 bases and J by 0 bases, with 13 bases between. The germline V gene encodes CDR1 SQVTM and CDR2 ANQGSEA. The receptor was derived from a child younger than two with acute myeloid leukemia, due to receive a stem cell transplant. The V gene is TRBV29-1, the J gene TRBJ2-7; a possible D gene is TRBD1 (8 bases). The specimen comprised PBMCs, sampled before TCRalphabeta/CD19-depleted stem cell transplant. The CDR3 DNA reads as TGCAGCGCCAACAGGGGGGGCTCCTACGAGCAGTACTTC. This sequence encodes CSANRGGSYEQYF.